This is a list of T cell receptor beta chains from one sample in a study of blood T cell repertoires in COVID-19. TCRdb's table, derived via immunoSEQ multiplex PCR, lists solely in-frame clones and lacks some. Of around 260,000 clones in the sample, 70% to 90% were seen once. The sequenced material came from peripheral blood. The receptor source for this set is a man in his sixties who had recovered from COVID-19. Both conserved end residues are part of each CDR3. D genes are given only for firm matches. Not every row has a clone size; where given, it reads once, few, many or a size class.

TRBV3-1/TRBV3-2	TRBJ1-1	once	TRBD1	CASSQARTGRMNTEAFF	TGTGCCAGCAGCCAAGCCAGGACAGGGCGTATGAACACTGAAGCTTTCTTT
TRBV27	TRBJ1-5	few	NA	CASGGQGNQPQHF	TGTGCCAGCGGAGGGCAGGGCAATCAGCCCCAGCATTTT
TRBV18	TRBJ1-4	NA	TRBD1	CASTRAQGATNEKLFF	TGTGCCAGCACACGGGCTCAGGGGGCTACTAATGAAAAACTGTTTTTT
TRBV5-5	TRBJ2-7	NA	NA	CASSYYRTLYEQYF	TGTGCCAGCAGCTACTATCGTACTCTCTACGAGCAGTACTTC
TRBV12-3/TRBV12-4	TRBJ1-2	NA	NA	CASSRRTVYGYTF	TGTGCCAGCAGCCGAAGGACAGTCTATGGCTACACCTTC
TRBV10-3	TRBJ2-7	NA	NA	CAISDRQETYEQYF	TGTGCCATCAGTGATAGACAGGAGACCTACGAGCAGTACTTC
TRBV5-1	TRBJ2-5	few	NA	CASSIDPAWETQYF	TGCGCCAGCAGCATAGACCCAGCGTGGGAGACCCAGTACTTC
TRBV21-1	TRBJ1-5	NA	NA	CASTEGQGAEGNQPQHF	TGTGCCAGCACCGAGGGACAGGGGGCCGAGGGCAATCAGCCCCAGCATTTT
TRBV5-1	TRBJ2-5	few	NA	CASSLEQGGETQYF	TGCGCCAGCAGCTTGGAACAGGGCGGCGAGACCCAGTACTTC
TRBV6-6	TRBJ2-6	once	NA	CASSRDISGANVLTF	TGTGCCAGCAGCCGCGATATATCTGGGGCCAACGTCCTGACTTTC
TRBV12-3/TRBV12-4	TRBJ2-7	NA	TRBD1	CASSDRGRYEQYF	TGTGCCAGCAGCGACAGGGGGCGGTACGAGCAGTACTTC
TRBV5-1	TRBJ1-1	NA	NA	CASSLVPGNTEAFF	TGCGCCAGCAGCTTGGTCCCGGGGAACACTGAAGCTTTCTTT
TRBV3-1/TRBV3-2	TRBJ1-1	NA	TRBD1	CASSLRQGVNTEAFF	TGTGCCAGCAGCCTCCGACAGGGGGTGAACACTGAAGCTTTCTTT
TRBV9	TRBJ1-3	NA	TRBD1	CASSAERGLGNTIYF	TGTGCCAGCAGCGCCGAAAGGGGGCTTGGAAACACCATATATTTT
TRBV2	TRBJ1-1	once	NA	CASRVGAGSEAFF	TGTGCCAGCAGGGTGGGGGCCGGATCTGAAGCTTTCTTT
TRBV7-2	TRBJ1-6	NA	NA	CASSLVERGSPLHF	TGTGCCAGCAGCTTAGTGGAAAGGGGTTCACCCCTCCACTTT
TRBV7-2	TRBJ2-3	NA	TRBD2	CASSLARLAGARGDTQYF	TGTGCCAGCAGCTTAGCGCGACTAGCGGGGGCGCGGGGAGATACGCAGTATTTT
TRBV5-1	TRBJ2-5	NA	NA	CASRTGSQETQYF	TGCGCCAGCAGAACAGGGAGCCAAGAGACCCAGTACTTC
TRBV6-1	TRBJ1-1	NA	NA	CASSEPGGYTEAFF	TGTGCCAGCAGTGAGCCCGGGGGATACACTGAAGCTTTCTTT
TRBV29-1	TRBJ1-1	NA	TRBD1	CSGTGLTGAFF	TGCAGCGGGACAGGGCTCACTGGCGCTTTCTTT
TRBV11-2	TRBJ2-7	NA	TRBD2	CASRYTSGGAAEQYF	TGTGCCAGCAGGTATACTAGCGGGGGGGCCGCTGAGCAGTACTTC
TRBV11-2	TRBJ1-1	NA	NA	CASSLVQGSEAFF	TGTGCCAGCAGCTTAGTCCAGGGTTCTGAAGCTTTCTTT
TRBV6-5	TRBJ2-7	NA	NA	CASGGDNRYEQYF	TGTGCCAGCGGGGGGGACAACCGCTACGAGCAGTACTTC
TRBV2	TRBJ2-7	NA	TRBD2	CASSGVVKRGDYEQYF	TGTGCCAGCAGTGGGGTAGTGAAGCGGGGGGACTACGAGCAGTACTTC
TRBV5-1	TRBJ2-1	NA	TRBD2	CASSYTSGGAVRNNEQFF	TGCGCCAGCAGCTACACTAGCGGGGGGGCCGTGAGGAACAATGAGCAGTTCTTC